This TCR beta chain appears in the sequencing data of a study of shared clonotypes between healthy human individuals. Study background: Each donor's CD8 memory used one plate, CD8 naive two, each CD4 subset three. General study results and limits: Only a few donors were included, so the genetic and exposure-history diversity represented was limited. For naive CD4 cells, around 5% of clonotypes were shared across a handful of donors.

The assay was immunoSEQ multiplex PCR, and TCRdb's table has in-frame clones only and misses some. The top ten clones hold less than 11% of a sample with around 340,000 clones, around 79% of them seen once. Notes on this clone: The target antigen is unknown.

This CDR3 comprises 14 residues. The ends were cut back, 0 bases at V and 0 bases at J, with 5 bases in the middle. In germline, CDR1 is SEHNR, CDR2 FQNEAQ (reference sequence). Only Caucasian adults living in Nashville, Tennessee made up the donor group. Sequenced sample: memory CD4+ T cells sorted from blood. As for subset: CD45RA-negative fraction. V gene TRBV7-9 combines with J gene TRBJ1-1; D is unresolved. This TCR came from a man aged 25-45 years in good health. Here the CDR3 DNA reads TGTGCCAGCAGCTTAGCGCATTTGAACACTGAAGCTTTCTTT. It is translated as CASSLAHLNTEAFF.